A selection of T cell receptor beta chains follows, all from one sample in a study of cytomegalovirus exposure and HLA in healthy donors. Assay: immunoSEQ multiplex PCR; the TCRdb copy retains only in-frame clones and omits some. The sample yields about 84,000 clones, about 60% seen once. The sequenced material came from PBMCs. Source of these receptors: a middle-aged woman in good health and CMV-seropositive. Both conserved end residues are part of each CDR3. Fields, in order: clone size, J gene, V gene, D gene, CDR3 protein, CDR3 DNA. The D gene is left open where the match is weak. Rows give clone size only sometimes, using once, few, many, or a class for an expanded clone.

clone size: -
J gene: TRBJ1-3
V gene: TRBV28
D gene: -
CDR3 protein: CASSVRYSGNTIYF
CDR3 DNA: TGTGCCAGCAGTGTCCGGTACTCTGGAAACACCATATATTTT

clone size: few
J gene: TRBJ1-4
V gene: TRBV18
D gene: -
CDR3 protein: CATTRETNEKLFF
CDR3 DNA: TGTGCCACCACTCGTGAGACTAATGAAAAACTGTTTTTT

clone size: few
J gene: TRBJ2-1
V gene: TRBV19
D gene: TRBD2
CDR3 protein: CASNDGAGGYEQFF
CDR3 DNA: TGTGCCAGTAACGATGGAGCGGGAGGATACGAGCAGTTCTTC

clone size: -
J gene: TRBJ2-2
V gene: TRBV6-5
D gene: TRBD1
CDR3 protein: CASSYSGGNTGELFF
CDR3 DNA: TGTGCCAGCAGTTACTCAGGGGGCAACACCGGGGAGCTGTTTTTT

clone size: few
J gene: TRBJ1-5
V gene: TRBV4-3
D gene: TRBD1
CDR3 protein: CASTQEYRGGQPQHF
CDR3 DNA: TGCGCCAGCACCCAAGAGTACAGGGGTGGGCAGCCCCAGCATTTT

clone size: -
J gene: TRBJ1-5
V gene: TRBV30
D gene: -
CDR3 protein: CAWREGVSNQPQHF
CDR3 DNA: TGTGCCTGGAGAGAGGGGGTTAGCAATCAGCCCCAGCATTTT

clone size: -
J gene: TRBJ2-6
V gene: TRBV28
D gene: -
CDR3 protein: CASSLGRVVGGGRVYSGANVLTF
CDR3 DNA: TGTGCCAGCAGTTTAGGACGAGTCGTCGGCGGGGGCAGGGTCTACTCTGGGGCCAACGTCCTGACTTTC

clone size: -
J gene: TRBJ2-7
V gene: TRBV5-4
D gene: TRBD2
CDR3 protein: CASSRTSGAYEQYF
CDR3 DNA: TGTGCCAGCAGCAGGACTAGCGGTGCCTACGAGCAGTACTTC

clone size: -
J gene: TRBJ2-7
V gene: TRBV5-1
D gene: TRBD1
CDR3 protein: CASSRTGDSYEQYF
CDR3 DNA: TGCGCCAGCAGCAGGACAGGGGACTCCTACGAGCAGTACTTC

clone size: -
J gene: TRBJ2-7
V gene: TRBV28
D gene: -
CDR3 protein: CASSSTDIWQYF
CDR3 DNA: TGTGCCAGCAGTTCGACCGACATTTGGCAGTACTTC

clone size: -
J gene: TRBJ2-3
V gene: TRBV4-2
D gene: TRBD1
CDR3 protein: CASTPGQGDGDTQYF
CDR3 DNA: TGTGCCAGCACCCCGGGACAGGGGGATGGAGATACGCAGTATTTT

clone size: once
J gene: TRBJ1-4
V gene: TRBV5-5
D gene: TRBD1
CDR3 protein: CASSLEGAWEKLFF
CDR3 DNA: TGTGCCAGCAGCTTGGAGGGGGCGTGGGAAAAACTGTTTTTT

clone size: -
J gene: TRBJ1-6
V gene: TRBV28
D gene: TRBD1
CDR3 protein: CASINRGLSPLHF
CDR3 DNA: TGTGCCAGCATTAACAGGGGGCTGTCACCCCTCCACTTT

clone size: -
J gene: TRBJ1-1
V gene: TRBV14
D gene: -
CDR3 protein: CASSRRSLNTEAFF
CDR3 DNA: TGTGCCAGCAGCCGGCGGAGCTTGAACACTGAAGCTTTCTTT

clone size: -
J gene: TRBJ2-3
V gene: TRBV5-1
D gene: TRBD2
CDR3 protein: CASRLALLTDTQYF
CDR3 DNA: TGCGCCAGTCGACTAGCATTGCTCACAGATACGCAGTATTTT

clone size: -
J gene: TRBJ1-4
V gene: TRBV7-9
D gene: -
CDR3 protein: CASSLEDEKLFF
CDR3 DNA: TGTGCCAGCAGCTTGGAGGACGAAAAACTGTTTTTT

clone size: -
J gene: TRBJ2-1
V gene: TRBV6-5
D gene: -
CDR3 protein: CASSTDTYNEQFF
CDR3 DNA: TGTGCCAGCAGTACGGACACCTACAATGAGCAGTTCTTC

clone size: -
J gene: TRBJ2-2
V gene: TRBV28
D gene: TRBD1
CDR3 protein: CASSHDRVPGELFF
CDR3 DNA: TGTGCCAGCAGTCACGACAGGGTGCCCGGGGAGCTGTTTTTT

clone size: -
J gene: TRBJ1-1
V gene: TRBV29-1
D gene: TRBD1
CDR3 protein: CSARPRTGENTEAFF
CDR3 DNA: TGCAGCGCCCGGCCGCGCACAGGGGAGAACACTGAAGCTTTCTTT

clone size: many
J gene: TRBJ1-3
V gene: TRBV28
D gene: -
CDR3 protein: CASSLRDFGYSGNTIYF
CDR3 DNA: TGTGCCAGCAGTTTGCGGGACTTCGGGTACTCTGGAAACACCATATATTTT

clone size: -
J gene: TRBJ2-1
V gene: TRBV2
D gene: TRBD2
CDR3 protein: CASSEAIAGNMQFF
CDR3 DNA: TGTGCCAGCAGTGAAGCTATAGCGGGAAATATGCAGTTCTTC

clone size: once
J gene: TRBJ2-3
V gene: TRBV9
D gene: TRBD2
CDR3 protein: CASSAGLAISTDTQYF
CDR3 DNA: TGTGCCAGCAGCGCGGGACTAGCCATATCCACAGATACGCAGTATTTT

clone size: -
J gene: TRBJ1-5
V gene: TRBV7-3
D gene: -
CDR3 protein: CASQTGNQPQHF
CDR3 DNA: TGTGCCAGCCAAACAGGGAATCAGCCCCAGCATTTT

clone size: -
J gene: TRBJ1-4
V gene: TRBV5-1
D gene: -
CDR3 protein: CASSLERGSEKLFF
CDR3 DNA: TGCGCCAGCAGCTTGGAGCGGGGGAGTGAAAAACTGTTTTTT

clone size: -
J gene: TRBJ1-5
V gene: TRBV18
D gene: -
CDR3 protein: CASSPGPGNSNQPQHF
CDR3 DNA: TGTGCCAGCTCACCAGGGCCAGGCAATAGCAATCAGCCCCAGCATTTT

clone size: -
J gene: TRBJ2-2
V gene: TRBV19
D gene: TRBD2
CDR3 protein: CASSWAGGTGELFF
CDR3 DNA: TGTGCCAGTAGTTGGGCGGGAGGGACCGGGGAGCTGTTTTTT

clone size: once
J gene: TRBJ1-1
V gene: TRBV9
D gene: -
CDR3 protein: CASRNYGVEAFF
CDR3 DNA: TGTGCCAGCAGGAATTACGGGGTTGAAGCTTTCTTT

clone size: -
J gene: TRBJ2-7
V gene: TRBV10-1
D gene: TRBD2
CDR3 protein: CASSAGTSGMSHEQYF
CDR3 DNA: TGCGCCAGCAGTGCCGGGACTAGCGGGATGTCCCACGAGCAGTACTTC

clone size: once
J gene: TRBJ2-7
V gene: TRBV5-1
D gene: TRBD2
CDR3 protein: CASSSGRQDEQYF
CDR3 DNA: TGCGCCAGCAGCAGCGGGAGGCAAGACGAGCAGTACTTC

clone size: -
J gene: TRBJ2-5
V gene: TRBV11-1
D gene: -
CDR3 protein: CASSRGNQETQYF
CDR3 DNA: TGTGCCAGCAGCCGGGGAAACCAAGAGACCCAGTACTTC

clone size: -
J gene: TRBJ2-3
V gene: TRBV9
D gene: -
CDR3 protein: CASSVVEIAFTDTQYF
CDR3 DNA: TGTGCCAGCAGCGTAGTCGAAATAGCCTTCACAGATACGCAGTATTTT

clone size: -
J gene: TRBJ2-2
V gene: TRBV4-3
D gene: -
CDR3 protein: CASSQDPGSSGELFF
CDR3 DNA: TGCGCCAGCAGCCAAGATCCGGGAAGCTCGGGGGAGCTGTTTTTT